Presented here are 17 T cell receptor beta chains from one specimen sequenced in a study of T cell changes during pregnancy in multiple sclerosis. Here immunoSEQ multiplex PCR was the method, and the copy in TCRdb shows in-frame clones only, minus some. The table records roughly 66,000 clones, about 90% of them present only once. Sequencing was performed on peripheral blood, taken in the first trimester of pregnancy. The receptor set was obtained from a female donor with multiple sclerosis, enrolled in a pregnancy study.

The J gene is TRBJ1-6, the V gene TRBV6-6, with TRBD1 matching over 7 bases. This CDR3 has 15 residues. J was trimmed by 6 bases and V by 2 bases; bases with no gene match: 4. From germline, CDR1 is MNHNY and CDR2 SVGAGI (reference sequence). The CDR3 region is CASSYPTGSNSPLHF. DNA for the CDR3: TGTGCCAGCAGTTACCCGACAGGGTCTAATTCACCCCTCCACTTT.

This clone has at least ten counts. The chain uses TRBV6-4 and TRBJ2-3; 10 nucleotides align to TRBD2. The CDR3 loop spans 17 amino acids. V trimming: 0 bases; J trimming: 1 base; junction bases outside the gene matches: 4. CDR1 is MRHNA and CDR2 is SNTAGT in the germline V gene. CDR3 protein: CASSDSTLAGGTDTQYF. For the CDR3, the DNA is TGTGCCAGCAGTGACTCAACCCTAGCGGGAGGCACAGATACGCAGTATTTT.

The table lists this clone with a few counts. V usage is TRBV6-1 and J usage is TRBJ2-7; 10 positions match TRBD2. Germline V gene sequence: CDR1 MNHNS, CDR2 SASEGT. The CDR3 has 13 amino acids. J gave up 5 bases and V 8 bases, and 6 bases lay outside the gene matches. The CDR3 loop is CASEAGLANEQYF. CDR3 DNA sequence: TGTGCCAGCGAGGCGGGACTAGCGAACGAGCAGTACTTC.

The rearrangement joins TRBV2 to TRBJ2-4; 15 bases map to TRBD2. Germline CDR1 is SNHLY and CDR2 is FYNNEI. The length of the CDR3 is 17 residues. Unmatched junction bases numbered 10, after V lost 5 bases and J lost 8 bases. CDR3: CASSSPQGLAGGDIQYF. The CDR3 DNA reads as TGTGCCAGCAGTTCCCCCCAAGGACTAGCGGGAGGGGACATTCAGTACTTC.

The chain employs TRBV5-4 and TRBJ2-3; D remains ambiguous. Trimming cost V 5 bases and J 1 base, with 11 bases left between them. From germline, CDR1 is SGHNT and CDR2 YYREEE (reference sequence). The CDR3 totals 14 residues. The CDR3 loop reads CASSLPRGTDTQYF. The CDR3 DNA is TGTGCCAGCAGTCTACCCCGGGGCACAGATACGCAGTATTTT.

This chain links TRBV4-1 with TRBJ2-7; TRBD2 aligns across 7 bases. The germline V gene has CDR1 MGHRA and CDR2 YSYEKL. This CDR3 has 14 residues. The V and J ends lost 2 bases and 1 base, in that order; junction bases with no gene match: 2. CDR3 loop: CASSQWTRSYEQYF. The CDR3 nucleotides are TGCGCCAGCAGCCAATGGACTAGATCCTACGAGCAGTACTTC.

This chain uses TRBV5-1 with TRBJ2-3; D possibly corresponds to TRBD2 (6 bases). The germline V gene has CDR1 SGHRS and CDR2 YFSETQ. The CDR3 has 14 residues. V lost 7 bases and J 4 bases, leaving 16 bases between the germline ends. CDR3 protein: CASRVAGLPDTQYF. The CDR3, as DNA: TGCGCCAGCCGGGTCGCGGGACTGCCAGATACGCAGTATTTT.

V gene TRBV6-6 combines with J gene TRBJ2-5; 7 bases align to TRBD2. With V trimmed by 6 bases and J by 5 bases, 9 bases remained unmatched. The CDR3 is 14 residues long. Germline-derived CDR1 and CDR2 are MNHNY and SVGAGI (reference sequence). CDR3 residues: CASSPAAGRETQYF. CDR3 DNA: TGTGCCAGCAGCCCCGCAGCGGGGAGGGAGACCCAGTACTTC.

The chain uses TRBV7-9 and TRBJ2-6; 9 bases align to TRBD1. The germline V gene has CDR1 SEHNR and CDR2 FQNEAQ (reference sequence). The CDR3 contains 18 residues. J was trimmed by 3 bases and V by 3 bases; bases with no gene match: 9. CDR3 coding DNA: TGTGCCAGCAGCTTGGCCGGGACAGGGCAACTTGGGGCCAACGTCCTGACTTTC. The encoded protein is CASSLAGTGQLGANVLTF.

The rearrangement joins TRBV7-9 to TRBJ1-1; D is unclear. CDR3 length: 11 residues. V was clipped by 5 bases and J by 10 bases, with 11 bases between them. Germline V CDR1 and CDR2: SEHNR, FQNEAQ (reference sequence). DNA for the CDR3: TGTGCCAGCAGCGAGTCGGGGATAGCTTTCTTT. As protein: CASSESGIAFF.

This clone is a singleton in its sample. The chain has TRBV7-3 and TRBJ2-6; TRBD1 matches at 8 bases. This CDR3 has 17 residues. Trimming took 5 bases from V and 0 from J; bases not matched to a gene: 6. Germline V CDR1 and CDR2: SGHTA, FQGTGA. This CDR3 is CASSQIQGASGANVLTF. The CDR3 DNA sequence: TGTGCCAGCAGCCAAATCCAGGGGGCCTCTGGGGCCAACGTCCTGACTTTC.

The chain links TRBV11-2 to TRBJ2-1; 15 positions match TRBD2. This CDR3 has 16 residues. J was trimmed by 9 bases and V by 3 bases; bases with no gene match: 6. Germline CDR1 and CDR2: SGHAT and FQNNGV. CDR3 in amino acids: CASSFPGLAGGGEQFF. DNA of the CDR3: TGTGCCAGCAGCTTTCCAGGACTAGCGGGAGGGGGTGAGCAGTTCTTC.

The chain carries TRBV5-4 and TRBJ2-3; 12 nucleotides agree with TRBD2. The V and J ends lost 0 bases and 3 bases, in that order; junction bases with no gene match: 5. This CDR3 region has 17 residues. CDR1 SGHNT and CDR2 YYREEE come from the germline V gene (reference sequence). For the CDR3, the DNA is TGTGCCAGCAGCTTGGGACCGGGACTAGCGGGTACAGATACGCAGTATTTT. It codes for CASSLGPGLAGTDTQYF.

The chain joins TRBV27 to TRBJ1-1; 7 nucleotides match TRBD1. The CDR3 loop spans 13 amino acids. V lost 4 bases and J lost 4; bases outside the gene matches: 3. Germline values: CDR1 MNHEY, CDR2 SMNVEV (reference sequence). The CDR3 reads CASSSNRGTEAFF. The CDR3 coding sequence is TGTGCCAGCAGTTCGAACAGGGGCACTGAAGCTTTCTTT.

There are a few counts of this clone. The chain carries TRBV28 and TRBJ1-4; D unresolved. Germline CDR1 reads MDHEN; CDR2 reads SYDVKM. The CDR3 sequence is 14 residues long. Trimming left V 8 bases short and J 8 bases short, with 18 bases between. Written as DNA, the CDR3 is TGTGCCAGCCAACCTCACGGGGAATCCGAAAAACTGTTTTTT. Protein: CASQPHGESEKLFF.

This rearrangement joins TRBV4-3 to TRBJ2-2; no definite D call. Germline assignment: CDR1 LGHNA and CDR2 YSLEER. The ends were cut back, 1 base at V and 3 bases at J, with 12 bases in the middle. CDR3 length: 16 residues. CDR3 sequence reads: CASSQGFDRDTGELFF. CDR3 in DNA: TGCGCCAGCAGCCAAGGATTCGACCGGGACACCGGGGAGCTGTTTTTT.

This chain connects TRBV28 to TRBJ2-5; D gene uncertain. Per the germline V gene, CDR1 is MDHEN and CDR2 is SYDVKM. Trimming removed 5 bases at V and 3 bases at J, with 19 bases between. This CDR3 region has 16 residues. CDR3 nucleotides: TGTGCCAGCAGTCATTCTTTTGCGTCTCCCAAAGAGACCCAGTACTTC. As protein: CASSHSFASPKETQYF.